This is a list of T cell receptor beta chains from one sample in a study of regulatory T cells in long-lasting Graves disease. One entry per CDR3 protein results from TCRdb running MiXCR on the multiplex PCR reads. The data hold around 480,000 distinct CDR3 sequences, with 15% to 20% observed a single time. These data also formed part of another study, on T cells in Graves' hyperthyroidism and ophthalmopathy.

Source: peripheral blood mononuclear cells (PBMCs), taken at new diagnosis, from a patient treated with antithyroid drugs. These receptors all stem from a man in his forties with Graves disease. Each CDR3 is given with its conserved first and last residue. D genes are given only for firm matches. Clone size appears in some rows only: once, few, many, or a class for an expanded clone.

V gene,J gene,CDR3 length,D gene,clone size,CDR3 DNA,CDR3 protein
TRBV11-2,TRBJ2-3,16,TRBD2,many,TGTGCCAGCAGCGTATCTGGACTAGCAAACACAGATACGCAGTATTTT,CASSVSGLANTDTQYF
TRBV20-1,TRBJ2-7,13,TRBD2,.,TGCAGTGCTAGATTACTAGCGGGAGTAGAGCAGTACTTC,CSARLLAGVEQYF
TRBV27,TRBJ1-1,18,TRBD1,.,TGTGCCAGCGCGGGACAGGGCTTGTCAGGACGGGTGAACACTGAAGCTTTCTTT,CASAGQGLSGRVNTEAFF
TRBV5-1,TRBJ2-7,14,TRBD2,.,TGCGCCAGCAGCTTGGTGGGGGGGGGCTACGAGCAGTACTTC,CASSLVGGGYEQYF
TRBV28,TRBJ2-7,15,TRBD1,many,TGTGCCAGCAGTTCAAACAGGGGACCGCTACGAGAGCAGTACTTC,CASSSNRGPLREQYF
TRBV5-1,TRBJ2-5,14,TRBD1,many,TGCGCCAGCAGCTTAGGGACAGCCAAAGAGACCCAGTACTTC,CASSLGTAKETQYF
TRBV29-1,TRBJ2-5,12,.,many,TGCAGCGTTCGGGACCCAACAGAGACCCAGTACTTC,CSVRDPTETQYF
TRBV15,TRBJ1-1,14,.,many,TGTGCCACCAGCCGGAGGAACATGAACACTGAAGCTTTCTTT,CATSRRNMNTEAFF
TRBV10-1,TRBJ1-2,13,TRBD1,.,TGCGCCAGCAGCCGGGACAGTTACTATGGCTACACCTTC,CASSRDSYYGYTF
TRBV5-1,TRBJ2-2,13,.,.,TGCGCCAGCAGACAAGCGAGTCCCGGGGAGCTGTTTTTT,CASRQASPGELFF
TRBV2,TRBJ2-3,14,TRBD2,few,TGTGCCAGCAGTCAATCGGGAGGGGCAGATACGCAGTATTTT,CASSQSGGADTQYF
TRBV9,TRBJ2-5,16,TRBD2,.,TGTGCCAGCAGCGTTGGTAGCGGGGGGCACCAAGAGACCCAGTACTTC,CASSVGSGGHQETQYF
TRBV12-3/TRBV12-4,TRBJ1-4,15,.,.,TGTGCCAGCAGGGCCGCAGCAGGGGCTAATAAAAAACTGTTTTTT,CASRAAAGANKKLFF
TRBV11-2,TRBJ1-3,16,.,many,TGTGCCAGCAGCTTAGATCCTTGGGTGACTGGAAACACCATATATTTT,CASSLDPWVTGNTIYF
TRBV28,TRBJ1-1,15,.,many,TGTGCCAGCAGTCCCAGGGGTACGGCGAACACTGAAGCTTTCTTT,CASSPRGTANTEAFF
TRBV6-1,TRBJ1-4,15,.,many,TGTGCCAGCAGTGAATACCCAGGCTTTAATGAAAAACTGTTTTTT,CASSEYPGFNEKLFF
TRBV11-2,TRBJ2-1,16,TRBD2,many,TGTGCCAGCAGCTTGGAAGCGGGAGGCTCCTACAATGAGCAGTTCTTC,CASSLEAGGSYNEQFF
TRBV7-9,TRBJ1-1,12,.,many,TGTGCCAGCAGCTCGATGATGGTTGAAGCTTTCTTT,CASSSMMVEAFF
TRBV6-1,TRBJ2-4,17,.,once,TGTGCCAGCACGACAGCCCTATCCCTTCTAGCCAAAAACATTCAGTACTTC,CASTTALSLLAKNIQYF
TRBV20-1,TRBJ2-3,14,TRBD2,many,TGCAGTGCCGCCGGGACTAGCGGCACAGATACGCAGTATTTT,CSAAGTSGTDTQYF
TRBV2,TRBJ1-3,13,TRBD1,few,TGTGCCAGCAGTAGGGGACAGAGAAACACCATATATTTT,CASSRGQRNTIYF
TRBV18,TRBJ2-5,18,.,.,TGTGCCAGCTCACCACCGAGGGATCGCGCCAGAGGCCAAGAGACCCAGTACTTC,CASSPPRDRARGQETQYF